Listed below are T cell receptor beta chains from one sample, sequenced in a study of immune evolution from preneoplasia to lung adenocarcinoma. Some clones are missing from TCRdb's copy, which holds only in-frame ones; the method was immunoSEQ multiplex PCR. The table has thousands of clones, 70% to 85% seen once. Source material: FFPE adjacent normal lung tissue. All receptors come from a person between 65 and 79 years old with lung adenocarcinoma. Each CDR3 is given with its conserved first and last residue. Fields, in order: V gene, D gene, clone size, J gene, CDR3 DNA, CDR3 protein. A D gene is named only where the DNA matches it firmly. The listing skips clone size in some rows; elsewhere it reads once, few, many or a size class.

v_gene: TRBV4-1; d_gene: .; abundance: .; j_gene: TRBJ2-1; CDR3nt: TGCGCCAGCAGCCAAGTAGCGCAACCCTACAATGAGCAGTTCTTC; CDR3aa: CASSQVAQPYNEQFF
v_gene: TRBV18; d_gene: .; abundance: once; j_gene: TRBJ1-2; CDR3nt: TGTGCCAGCTCACCATTCGGGGTACAGAGCTATGGCTACACCTTC; CDR3aa: CASSPFGVQSYGYTF
v_gene: TRBV6-5; d_gene: .; abundance: .; j_gene: TRBJ2-7; CDR3nt: TGTGCCAGCAGTTACCGTTCGGGAGCGATCGCTTACGAGCAGTACTTC; CDR3aa: CASSYRSGAIAYEQYF
v_gene: TRBV12-5; d_gene: .; abundance: once; j_gene: TRBJ1-2; CDR3nt: TGTGCTAGTGGTTTGGAAACTAGATATGGCTACACCTTC; CDR3aa: CASGLETRYGYTF
v_gene: TRBV19; d_gene: .; abundance: .; j_gene: TRBJ2-1; CDR3nt: TGTGCCAGTTCCATGTACAATGAGCAGTTCTTC; CDR3aa: CASSMYNEQFF
v_gene: TRBV27; d_gene: .; abundance: .; j_gene: TRBJ1-5; CDR3nt: TGTGCCAGCAGTTTATTCAAGGGTCAGCCCCAGCATTTT; CDR3aa: CASSLFKGQPQHF
v_gene: TRBV11-2; d_gene: .; abundance: .; j_gene: TRBJ2-2; CDR3nt: TGTGCCAGCAGCTTCTTGAACACCGGGGAGCTGTTTTTT; CDR3aa: CASSFLNTGELFF
v_gene: TRBV28; d_gene: .; abundance: few; j_gene: TRBJ2-5; CDR3nt: TGTGCCAGCAACCCCATGTCGGCAGAGACCCAGTACTTC; CDR3aa: CASNPMSAETQYF
v_gene: TRBV25-1; d_gene: TRBD1; abundance: .; j_gene: TRBJ1-1; CDR3nt: TGTGCCAGCCGAGGACAGGCCAACACTGAAGCTTTCTTT; CDR3aa: CASRGQANTEAFF
v_gene: TRBV30; d_gene: .; abundance: .; j_gene: TRBJ1-2; CDR3nt: TGTGCCTGGAGTAATACAGGGTATGATGGCTACACCTTC; CDR3aa: CAWSNTGYDGYTF
v_gene: TRBV27; d_gene: .; abundance: .; j_gene: TRBJ2-5; CDR3nt: TGTGCCAGCAGTGCGACAGCCTTAATGAAAGAGACCCAGTACTTC; CDR3aa: CASSATALMKETQYF
v_gene: TRBV4-2; d_gene: TRBD2; abundance: .; j_gene: TRBJ2-5; CDR3nt: TGTGCCAGCAGCCAAGCGCGGGAGGGCCAAGAGACCCAGTACTTC; CDR3aa: CASSQAREGQETQYF
v_gene: TRBV2; d_gene: .; abundance: .; j_gene: TRBJ1-5; CDR3nt: TGTGCCAGCAGTGGTAACAGGCCCTCCGATCAGCCCCAGCATTTT; CDR3aa: CASSGNRPSDQPQHF
v_gene: TRBV5-4; d_gene: .; abundance: .; j_gene: TRBJ1-4; CDR3nt: TGTGCCAGCAGCTCTCCCGGGACTGCGAATGAAAAACTGTTTTTT; CDR3aa: CASSSPGTANEKLFF
v_gene: TRBV27; d_gene: .; abundance: few; j_gene: TRBJ1-4; CDR3nt: TGTGCCAGCAGTCCTACTCCGGGTTTGGATGAAAAACTGTTTTTT; CDR3aa: CASSPTPGLDEKLFF
v_gene: TRBV29-1; d_gene: TRBD2; abundance: .; j_gene: TRBJ2-1; CDR3nt: TGCAGCGTTGACTTAGCGGGATGGGGCAATGAGCAGTTCTTC; CDR3aa: CSVDLAGWGNEQFF
v_gene: TRBV5-1; d_gene: .; abundance: .; j_gene: TRBJ2-5; CDR3nt: TGCGCCAGCAGCAACACCGGGACACTCCAAGAGACCCAGTACTTC; CDR3aa: CASSNTGTLQETQYF
v_gene: TRBV29-1; d_gene: .; abundance: .; j_gene: TRBJ1-2; CDR3nt: TGCAGCGTTACCGCAGGGGAGGGGCCCTATGGCTACACCTTC; CDR3aa: CSVTAGEGPYGYTF
v_gene: TRBV29-1; d_gene: .; abundance: .; j_gene: TRBJ1-1; CDR3nt: TGCAGCGTTGAGGGCGTGGAGGGGGGGTTCACTGAAGCTTTCTTT; CDR3aa: CSVEGVEGGFTEAFF
v_gene: TRBV27; d_gene: TRBD2; abundance: .; j_gene: TRBJ2-7; CDR3nt: TGTGCCAGCATGATCGCGGGAGAAGGCAACGAGCAGTACTTC; CDR3aa: CASMIAGEGNEQYF